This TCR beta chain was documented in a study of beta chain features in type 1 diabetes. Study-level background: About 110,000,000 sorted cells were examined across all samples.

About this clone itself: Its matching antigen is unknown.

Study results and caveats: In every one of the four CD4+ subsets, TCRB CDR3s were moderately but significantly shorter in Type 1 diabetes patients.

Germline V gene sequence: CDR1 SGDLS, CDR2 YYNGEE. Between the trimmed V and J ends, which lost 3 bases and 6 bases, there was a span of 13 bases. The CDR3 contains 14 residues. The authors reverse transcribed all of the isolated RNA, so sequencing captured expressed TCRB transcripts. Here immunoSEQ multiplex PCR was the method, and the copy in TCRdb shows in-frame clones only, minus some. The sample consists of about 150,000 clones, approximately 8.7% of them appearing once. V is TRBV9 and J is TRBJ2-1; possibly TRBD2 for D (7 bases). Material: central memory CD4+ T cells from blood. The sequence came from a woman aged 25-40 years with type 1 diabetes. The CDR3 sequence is CASSGAGHRNEQFF. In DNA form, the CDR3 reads TGTGCCAGCAGCGGAGCGGGACACCGCAATGAGCAGTTCTTC.